This TCR beta chain is from a study of post-analysis software for immune sequencing data. Looking at the study overall: The study covered relapsing-remitting, secondary progressive and progressive-relapsing courses of multiple sclerosis.

The CDR3 is 15 amino acids. Trimming removed 4 bases from V and 3 bases from J, with 15 bases in between. Presence of unique molecular identifiers characterized the TCR beta cDNA libraries. From around 1 to 10 million T cells, roughly 530,000 cDNA molecules were obtained. TCRdb reanalysed the PCR reads using MiXCR and keeps one entry per CDR3 protein. Among more than 500,000 distinct CDR3 sequences listed, around 31% were seen once. A word on this clonotype: Its antigen is not identified.

Study-level results: Multiple sclerosis patients had significantly lower normalized Chao1 diversity than controls. Higher frequency in patients than in controls was seen for about 5 TRBV segments, with TRBV5-6, TRBV5-1 and TRBV20-1 among them. F-measure co-clustering was strong for batch-matched samples.

Input material: blood. The source of this sequence is a girl aged 2-17 years with multiple sclerosis. The gene calls are TRBV12-3 or TRBV12-4 and TRBJ2-5; D possibly corresponds to TRBD1 (6 bases). The CDR3 DNA follows: TGTGCCAGCAGTTCCCAGAAGGACAGTGAAGAGACCCAGTACTTC. Amino acid sequence: CASSSQKDSEETQYF.